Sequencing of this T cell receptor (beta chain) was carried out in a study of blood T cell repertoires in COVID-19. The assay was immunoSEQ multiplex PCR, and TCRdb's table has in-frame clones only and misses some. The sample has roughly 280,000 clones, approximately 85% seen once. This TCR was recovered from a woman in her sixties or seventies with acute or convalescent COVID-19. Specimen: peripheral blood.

The CDR3 spells CASSLEQGQGSQPQHF. In DNA, the CDR3 is TGTGCCAGCAGCTTAGAGCAGGGCCAGGGCTCTCAGCCCCAGCATTTT. The rearrangement uses TRBV11-3 and TRBJ1-5, with a tentative D call TRBD1 (5 bases). Germline assignment: CDR1 SGHNT and CDR2 YENEEA. V was shortened by 0 bases and J by 6 bases, with 15 bases between the two germline ends. The CDR3 consists of 16 residues.